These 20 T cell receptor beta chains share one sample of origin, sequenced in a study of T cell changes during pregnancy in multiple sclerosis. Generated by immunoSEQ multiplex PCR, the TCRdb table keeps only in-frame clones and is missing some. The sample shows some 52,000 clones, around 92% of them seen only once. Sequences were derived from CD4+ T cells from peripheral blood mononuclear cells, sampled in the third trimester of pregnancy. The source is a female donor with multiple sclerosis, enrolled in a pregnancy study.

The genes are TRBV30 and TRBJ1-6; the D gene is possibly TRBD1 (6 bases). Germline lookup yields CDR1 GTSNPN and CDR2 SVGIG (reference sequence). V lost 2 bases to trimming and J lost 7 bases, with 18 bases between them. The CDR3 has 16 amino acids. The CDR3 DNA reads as TGTGCCTGGAGTTTACAGGGCGCCTTGGAAAATTCACCCCTCCACTTT. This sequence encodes CAWSLQGALENSPLHF.

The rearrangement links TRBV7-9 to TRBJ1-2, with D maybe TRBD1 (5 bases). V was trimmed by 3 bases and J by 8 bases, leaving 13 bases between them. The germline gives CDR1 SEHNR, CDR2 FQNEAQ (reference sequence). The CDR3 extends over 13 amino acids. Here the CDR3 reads CASSFRDFLGYTF. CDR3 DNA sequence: TGTGCCAGCAGCTTCCGGGACTTCTTGGGCTACACCTTC. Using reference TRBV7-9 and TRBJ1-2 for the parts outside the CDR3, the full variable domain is DTGVSQNPRHKITKRGQNVTFRCDPISEHNRLYWYRQTLGQGPEFLTYFQNEAQLEKSRLLSDRFSAERPKGSFSTLEIQRTEQGDSAMYLCASSFRDFLGYTFGSGTRLTVV.

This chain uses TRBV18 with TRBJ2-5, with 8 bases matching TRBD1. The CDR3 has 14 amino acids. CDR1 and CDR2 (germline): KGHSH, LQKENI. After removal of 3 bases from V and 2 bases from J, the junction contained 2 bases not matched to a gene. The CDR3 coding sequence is TGTGCCAGCTCACCGAACAGGGGGCAAGAGACCCAGTACTTC. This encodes CASSPNRGQETQYF.

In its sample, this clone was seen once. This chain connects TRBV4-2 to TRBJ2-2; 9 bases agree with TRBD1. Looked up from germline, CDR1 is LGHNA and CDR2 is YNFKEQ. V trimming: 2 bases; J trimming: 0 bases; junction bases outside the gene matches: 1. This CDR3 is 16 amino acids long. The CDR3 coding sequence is TGTGCCAGCAGCCAATGGACAGGGGCGAACACCGGGGAGCTGTTTTTT. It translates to CASSQWTGANTGELFF.

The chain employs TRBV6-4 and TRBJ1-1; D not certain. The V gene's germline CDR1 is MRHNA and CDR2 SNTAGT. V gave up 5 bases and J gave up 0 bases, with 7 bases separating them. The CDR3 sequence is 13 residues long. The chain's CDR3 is CASSTELNTEAFF. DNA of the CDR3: TGTGCCAGCAGTACTGAACTGAACACTGAAGCTTTCTTT.

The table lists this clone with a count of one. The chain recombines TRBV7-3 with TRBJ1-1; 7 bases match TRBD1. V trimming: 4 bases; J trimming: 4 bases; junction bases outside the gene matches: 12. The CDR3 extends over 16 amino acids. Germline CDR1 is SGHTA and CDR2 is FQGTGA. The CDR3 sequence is CASSSQPGGFGTEAFF. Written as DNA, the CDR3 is TGTGCCAGCAGCTCCCAACCAGGGGGGTTTGGCACTGAAGCTTTCTTT. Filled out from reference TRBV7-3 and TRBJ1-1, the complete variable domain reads GAGVSQTPSNKVTEKGKYVELRCDPISGHTALYWYRQSLGQGPEFLIYFQGTGAADDSGLPNDRFFAVRPEGSVSTLKIQRTERGDSAVYLCASSSQPGGFGTEAFFGQGTRLTVV.

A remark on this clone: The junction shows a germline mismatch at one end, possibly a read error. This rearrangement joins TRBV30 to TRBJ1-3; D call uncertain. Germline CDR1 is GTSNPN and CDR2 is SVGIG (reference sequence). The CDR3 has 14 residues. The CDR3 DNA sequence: TGTGCCGGGAAGGACTCTAACTCTGGAAACACCACATATTTT. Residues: CAGKDSNSGNTTYF.

The CDR3 loop reads CASSMGLRETQYF. The CDR3 coding sequence is TGTGCCAGTAGTATGGGACTTCGAGAGACCCAGTACTTC. The genes are TRBV19 and TRBJ2-5, with a weak D call TRBD2 (6 bases). The CDR3 runs 13 residues. V dropped 3 bases and J dropped 4 bases, with 9 bases sitting between them. Germline V gene data show CDR1 as LNHDA and CDR2 as SQIVND (reference sequence).

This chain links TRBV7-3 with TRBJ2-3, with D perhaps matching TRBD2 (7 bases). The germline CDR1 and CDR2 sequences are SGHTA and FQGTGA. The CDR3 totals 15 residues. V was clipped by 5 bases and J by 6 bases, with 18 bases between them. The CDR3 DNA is TGTGCCAGCAGCCCCCGAGGGGGGGATGGGGATACGCAGTATTTT. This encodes CASSPRGGDGDTQYF.

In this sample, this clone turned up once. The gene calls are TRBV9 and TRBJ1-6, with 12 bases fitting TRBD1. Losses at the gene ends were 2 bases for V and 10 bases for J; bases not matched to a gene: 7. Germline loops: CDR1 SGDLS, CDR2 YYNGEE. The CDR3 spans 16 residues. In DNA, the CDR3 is TGTGCCAGCAGCGTGGAAGGGACAGGGGGCAGGTCACCCCTCCACTTT. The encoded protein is CASSVEGTGGRSPLHF.

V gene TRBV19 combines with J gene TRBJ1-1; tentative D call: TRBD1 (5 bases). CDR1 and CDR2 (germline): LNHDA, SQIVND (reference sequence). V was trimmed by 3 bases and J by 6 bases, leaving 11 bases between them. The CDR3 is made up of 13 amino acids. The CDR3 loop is CASSILRGAEAFF. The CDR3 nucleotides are TGTGCCAGTAGTATTCTACGGGGGGCTGAAGCTTTCTTT. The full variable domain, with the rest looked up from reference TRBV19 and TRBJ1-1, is DGGITQSPKYLFRKEGQNVTLSCEQNLNHDAMYWYRQDPGQGLRLIYYSQIVNDFQKGDIAEGYSVSREKKESFPLTVTSAQKNPTAFYLCASSILRGAEAFFGQGTRLTVV.

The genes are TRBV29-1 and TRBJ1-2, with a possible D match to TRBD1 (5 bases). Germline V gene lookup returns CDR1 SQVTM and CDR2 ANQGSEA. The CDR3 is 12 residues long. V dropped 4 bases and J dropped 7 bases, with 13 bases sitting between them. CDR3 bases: TGCAGCGTTGCTGGGGCTGCCGGTGGCTACACCTTC. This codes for CSVAGAAGGYTF.

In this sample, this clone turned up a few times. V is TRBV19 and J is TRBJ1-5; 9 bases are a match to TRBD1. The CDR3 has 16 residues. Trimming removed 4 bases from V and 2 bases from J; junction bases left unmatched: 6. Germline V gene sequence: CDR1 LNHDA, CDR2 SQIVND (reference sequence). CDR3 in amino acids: CASSTPGQGRNQPQHF. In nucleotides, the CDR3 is TGTGCCAGTAGTACCCCCGGACAGGGGCGCAATCAGCCCCAGCATTTT.

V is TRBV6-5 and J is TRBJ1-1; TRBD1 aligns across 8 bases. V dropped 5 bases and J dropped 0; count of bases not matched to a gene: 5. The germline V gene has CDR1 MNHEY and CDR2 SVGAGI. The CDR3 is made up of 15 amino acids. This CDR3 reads CASSKTGALNTEAFF. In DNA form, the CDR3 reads TGTGCCAGCAGTAAGACAGGGGCCCTGAACACTGAAGCTTTCTTT.

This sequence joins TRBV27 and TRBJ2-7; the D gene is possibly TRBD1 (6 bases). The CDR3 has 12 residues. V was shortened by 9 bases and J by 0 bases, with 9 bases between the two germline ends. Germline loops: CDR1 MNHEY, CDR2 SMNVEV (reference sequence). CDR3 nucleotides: TGTGCCAGGACAGGTCGCTCCTACGAGCAGTACTTC. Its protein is CARTGRSYEQYF.

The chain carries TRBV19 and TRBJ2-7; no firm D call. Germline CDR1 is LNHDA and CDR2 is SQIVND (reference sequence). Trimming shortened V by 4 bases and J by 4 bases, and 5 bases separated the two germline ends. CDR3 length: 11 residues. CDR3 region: CASSNLYEQYF. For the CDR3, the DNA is TGTGCCAGTAGTAATCTTTACGAGCAGTACTTC.

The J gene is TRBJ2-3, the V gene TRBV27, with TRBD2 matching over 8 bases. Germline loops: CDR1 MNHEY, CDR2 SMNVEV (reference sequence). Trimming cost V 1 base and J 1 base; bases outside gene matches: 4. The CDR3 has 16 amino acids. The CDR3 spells CASSLFWRGGTDTQYF. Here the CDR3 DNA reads TGTGCCAGCAGTTTATTTTGGCGGGGGGGCACAGATACGCAGTATTTT.

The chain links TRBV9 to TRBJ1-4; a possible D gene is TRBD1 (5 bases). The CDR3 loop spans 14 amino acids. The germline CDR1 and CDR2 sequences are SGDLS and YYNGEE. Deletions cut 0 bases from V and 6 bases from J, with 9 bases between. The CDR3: CASSVAGADEKLFF. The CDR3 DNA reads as TGTGCCAGCAGCGTAGCTGGGGCCGATGAAAAACTGTTTTTT.

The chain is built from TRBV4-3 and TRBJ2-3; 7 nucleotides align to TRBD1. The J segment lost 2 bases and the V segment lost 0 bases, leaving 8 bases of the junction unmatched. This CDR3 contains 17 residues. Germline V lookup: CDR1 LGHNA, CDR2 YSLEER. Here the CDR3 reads CASSQDWGQRLTDTQYF. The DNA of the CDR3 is TGCGCCAGCAGCCAAGATTGGGGACAGCGCCTCACAGATACGCAGTATTTT.

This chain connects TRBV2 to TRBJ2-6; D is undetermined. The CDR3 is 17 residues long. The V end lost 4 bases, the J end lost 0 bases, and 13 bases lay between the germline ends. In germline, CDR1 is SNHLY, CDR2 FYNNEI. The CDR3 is CASSVENSISGANVLTF. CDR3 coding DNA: TGTGCCAGCAGTGTTGAGAACAGCATCTCTGGGGCCAACGTCCTGACTTTC.